This T cell receptor beta chain was obtained from a study of blood T cell repertoires in COVID-19. Assay used: immunoSEQ multiplex PCR; TCRdb lists only in-frame clones, some missing. The data hold roughly 500,000 clones, with around 87% observed a single time. Germline values: CDR1 LNHDA, CDR2 SQIVND (reference sequence). There are 15 residues in the CDR3. The V and J ends lost 6 bases and 5 bases respectively, with 16 bases between them. The specimen sequenced was PBMCs or T cells enriched from blood (not recorded which). The receptor was derived from a woman in her 40s who had recovered from COVID-19. This sequence joins TRBV19 and TRBJ1-4; D gene uncertain. CDR3 loop: CASSGGAQANEKLFF. The CDR3 bases are TGTGCCAGTAGCGGTGGCGCCCAGGCGAATGAAAAACTGTTTTTT.